Reported below is one T cell receptor beta chain. The data derive from a study of blood T cell repertoires in COVID-19. Turning to the study itself: Sample material is recorded as cDNA or gDNA derived from T cells, B-cell-depleted T cells, or PBMCs.

Germline assignment: CDR1 SGHTA and CDR2 FQGNSA. The CDR3 runs to 14 residues. Between the trimmed V and J ends, which lost 2 bases and 7 bases, there was a span of 12 bases. Assignment of participants to cohorts was predicated upon participant-reported clinical history. This table comes from immunoSEQ multiplex PCR, and its TCRdb copy is limited to in-frame clones, with some not included. The sample has a few hundred thousand clones, 85% seen once. Material for sequencing was PBMCs or T cells enriched from blood (not recorded which). The source of this sequence is a woman aged 50 to 60 who had recovered from COVID-19. The chain has TRBV7-2 and TRBJ1-5, with a possible D match to TRBD1 (6 bases). The CDR3 here is CASSLIVRGQPQHF. Written as DNA, the CDR3 is TGTGCCAGCAGCTTAATAGTCAGGGGCCAGCCCCAGCATTTT.